Detailed here is one T cell receptor (beta chain). Its antigen is currently not known. Per-base qualities were not stored, and no clone one base away is much larger. These data originate in a study of OX40 agonist ivuxolimab in advanced cancers. Regarding the study in general: Ivuxolimab was an agonistic, fully human IgG2 monoclonal antibody directed against OX40 (CD134), a costimulatory receptor. Among the roughly 50 dose-escalation patients, approximately 20 had hepatocellular carcinoma, 15 or so melanoma, 9 renal cell carcinoma and 9 head and neck cancer. The dose-escalation cohort was around 84% male with a mean age of approximately 60 years, ranging from about 23 to 85. Intravenous ivuxolimab was administered to patients every 2 weeks at six dose levels: 0.01, 0.1, 0.3, 1.5, 3 and 10 mg/kg. Partial responses occurred in three dose-escalation patients: two with cutaneous melanoma and one with hepatocellular carcinoma. Prior anti-PD-1, anti-PD-L1 or anti-CTLA-4 therapy was permitted, and checkpoint inhibitors had been received by less than 45% of dose-escalation patients. The purpose of peripheral TCRbeta sequencing was to test whether ivuxolimab changed TCR sequence diversity and led to clonal T-cell expansion. The paper describes the monotherapy dose-escalation part (N = 52 patients) of the phase I trial of ivuxolimab. On the study overall, not on this receptor specifically: Partial responders in the 0.1-3.0 mg/kg groups had among the lowest normalized peripheral clonal expansion, especially among CD8+ T cells. Low levels of normalized T-cell clonal expansion were also seen in some nonresponding patients. Clonal expansion of both CD4+ and CD8+ blood T cells was observed from baseline to week 6 at doses 0.1 to 3.0 mg/kg. Antigen specificity was not determined for the clonally expanded peripheral T cells. After ivuxolimab, CD8+ T cells had more expanded clones than CD4+ T cells on average.

The CDR3, cysteine through phenylalanine, is 14 amino acids long. The only DNA kept is the CDR3, 42 bases in frame from the first base. CDR1 and CDR2 (MNHNY, SVGAGI) derive from the germline V gene (reference sequence). Trimming costs V 6 bases and J 4 bases, and their ends lie 10 bases apart. Patients with autoimmune disease history or receiving systemic immunosuppression were excluded from the trial. Peripheral blood for TCR sequencing was collected from all dose cohorts at baseline, on cycle 4 day 1, and on cycle 7 day 1. Samples came from an open-label, multicenter, first-in-human phase I dose-escalation trial of ivuxolimab. Adults with locally advanced or metastatic melanoma, renal cell carcinoma, hepatocellular carcinoma or head and neck squamous cell carcinoma were enrolled in the trial. Before TCR sequencing, CD4+ and CD8+ T cells were separately sorted from peripheral blood. Genomic DNA was isolated from the sorted cells so that the TCRbeta CDR3 region could be sequenced. TCRbeta CDR3 regions were sequenced using the immunoSEQ Assay. This is the immuneACCESS table as TCRdb keeps it, with only in-frame sequences that have V and J called. A part of the clones is gone; compared with another copy, unresolved V genes explain less than half, and the rest is unexplained. The sample includes more than 45,000 clones, with roughly 83% observed a single time. 3% to 3.5% of the sample comes from the top ten.

This sequence uses TRBV6-6 and TRBJ1-6, with TRBD1 tentatively as D gene (6 bases match). The source material was CD4+ or CD8+ T cells sorted from blood, sampled in a trial of the OX40 agonist ivuxolimab. This TCR was recovered from an adult with an advanced solid tumor such as melanoma, head and neck, liver or kidney cancer. The nucleotides are TGTGCCAGCAGCCGGACAGAATATAATTCACCCCTCCACTTT. The translation is CASSRTEYNSPLHF.